This T cell receptor (beta chain) was documented in a study of T cells in Graves' hyperthyroidism and ophthalmopathy. Background on the study: Peripheral blood was acquired at first diagnosis, ahead of any therapy whatsoever.

Clinical symptoms, serum thyroxine and TRAb, thyroid ultrasound and orbital computed tomography together formed the diagnostic basis. It was RNA transcripts that yielded the amplified TCR beta CDR3 regions. A set of HTBI primers served as the primers for a first-round RT-PCR of the TCR CDR3. MiXCR, applied by TCRdb to the multiplex PCR reads, yields one record per CDR3 protein. The sample yields 400,000 or so distinct CDR3 sequences, 13% to 15% seen once. Trimming stripped 0 bases from V and 8 bases from J, with 9 bases between. The CDR3 length is 13 residues. The germline V gene encodes CDR1 SGHNT and CDR2 YYREEE (reference sequence).

The J gene is TRBJ2-1, the V gene TRBV5-4; D gene ambiguous. The TCR originated in a woman in her fifties or sixties with Graves' ophthalmopathy. The sample taken for sequencing was blood. The CDR3 nucleotides read TGTGCCAGCAGCTTGGCCGGTAACGATGAGCAGTTCTTC. This codes for CASSLAGNDEQFF.